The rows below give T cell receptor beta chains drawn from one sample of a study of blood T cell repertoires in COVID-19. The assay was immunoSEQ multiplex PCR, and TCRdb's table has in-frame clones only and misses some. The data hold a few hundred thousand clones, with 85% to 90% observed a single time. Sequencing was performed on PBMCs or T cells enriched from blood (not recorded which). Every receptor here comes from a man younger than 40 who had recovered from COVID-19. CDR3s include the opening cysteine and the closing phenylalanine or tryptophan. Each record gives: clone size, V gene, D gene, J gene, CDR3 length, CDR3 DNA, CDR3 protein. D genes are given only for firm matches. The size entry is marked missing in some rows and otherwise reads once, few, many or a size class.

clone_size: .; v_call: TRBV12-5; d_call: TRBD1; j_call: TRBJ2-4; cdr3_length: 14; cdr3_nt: TGTGCTAGTGCTTCCGGGACAGGGAGGAACATTCAGTACTTC; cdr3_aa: CASASGTGRNIQYF
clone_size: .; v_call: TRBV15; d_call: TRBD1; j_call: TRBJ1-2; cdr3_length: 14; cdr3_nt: TGTGCCACCAGCAGAGCCGGACAGGGGAGCGGCTACACCTTC; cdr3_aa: CATSRAGQGSGYTF
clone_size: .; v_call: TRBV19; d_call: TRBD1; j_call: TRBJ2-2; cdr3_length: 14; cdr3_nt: TGTGCCATTTCGGGGACAGTGAACACCGGGGAGCTGTTTTTT; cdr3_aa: CAISGTVNTGELFF
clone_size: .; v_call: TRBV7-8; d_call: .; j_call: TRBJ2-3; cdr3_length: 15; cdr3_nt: TGTGCCAGCAGCTTCAAGCCGGCGGCCACAGATACGCAGTATTTT; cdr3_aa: CASSFKPAATDTQYF
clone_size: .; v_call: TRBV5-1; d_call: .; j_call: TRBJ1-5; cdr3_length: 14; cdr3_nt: TGCGCCAGCAGCTTAGGGGGAGGCAATCAGCCCCAGCATTTT; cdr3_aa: CASSLGGGNQPQHF
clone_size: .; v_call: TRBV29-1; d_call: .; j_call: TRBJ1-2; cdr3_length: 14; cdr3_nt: TGCAGCGTTGAATTAATAGGGCGGGGGAGAGGCTACACCTTC; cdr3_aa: CSVELIGRGRGYTF
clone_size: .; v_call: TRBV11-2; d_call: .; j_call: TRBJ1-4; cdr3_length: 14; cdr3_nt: TGTGCCAGCAGCTATACAATTCTTAATGAAAAACTGTTTTTT; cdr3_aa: CASSYTILNEKLFF
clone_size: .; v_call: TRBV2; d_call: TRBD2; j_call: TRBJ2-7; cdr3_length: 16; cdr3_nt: TGTGCCAGCAGTGGGGGGACTAGCGGAGGGCGGGGCGAGCAGTACTTC; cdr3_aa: CASSGGTSGGRGEQYF
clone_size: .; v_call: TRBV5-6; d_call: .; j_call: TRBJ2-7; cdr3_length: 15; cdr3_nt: TGTGCCAGCTCGGTCGAGCGCGTATTCTCCTACGAGCAGTACTTC; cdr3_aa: CASSVERVFSYEQYF
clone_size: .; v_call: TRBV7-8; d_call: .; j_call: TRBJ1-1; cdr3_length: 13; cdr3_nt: TGTGCCAGCAGCTTAGGTGGGGGCAATGAAGCTTTCTTT; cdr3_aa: CASSLGGGNEAFF
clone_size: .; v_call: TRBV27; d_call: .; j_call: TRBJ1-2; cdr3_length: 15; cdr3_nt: TGTGCCAGCAGTAATTCCCCGGGGGGCTCCTATGGCTACACCTTC; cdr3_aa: CASSNSPGGSYGYTF
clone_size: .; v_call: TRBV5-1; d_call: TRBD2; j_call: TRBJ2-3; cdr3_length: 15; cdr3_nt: TGCGCCAGCAGCTTGTTCGGGGGGACCACAGATACGCAGTATTTT; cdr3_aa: CASSLFGGTTDTQYF
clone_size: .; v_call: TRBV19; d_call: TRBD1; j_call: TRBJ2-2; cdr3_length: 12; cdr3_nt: TGTGCGGCCCGGACAGGGGGCGGGGAGCTGTTTTTT; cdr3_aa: CAARTGGGELFF
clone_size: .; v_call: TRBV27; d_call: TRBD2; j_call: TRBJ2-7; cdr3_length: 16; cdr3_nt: TGTGCCAGCAGTTGGCACCCTAGCGGGGCAGGATACGAGCAGTACTTC; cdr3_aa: CASSWHPSGAGYEQYF
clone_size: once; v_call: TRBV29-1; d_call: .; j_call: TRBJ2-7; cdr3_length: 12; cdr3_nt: TGCAGCGTTGAAGGGCAGACCTACGAGCAGTACTTC; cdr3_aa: CSVEGQTYEQYF
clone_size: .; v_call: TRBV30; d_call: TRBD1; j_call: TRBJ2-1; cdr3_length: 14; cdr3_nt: TGTGCCTGGAGTGTAATGGCAGGGGACAGTGAGCAGTTCTTC; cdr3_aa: CAWSVMAGDSEQFF
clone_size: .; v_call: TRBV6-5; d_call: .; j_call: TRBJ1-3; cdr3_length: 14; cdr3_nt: TGTGCCAGCAGTTACCCCCCGGGTCGAAACACCATATATTTT; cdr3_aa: CASSYPPGRNTIYF
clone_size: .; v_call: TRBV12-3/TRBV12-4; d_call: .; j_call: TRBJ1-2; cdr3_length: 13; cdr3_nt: TGTGCCAGCAGTCGGGGGTCCTATTATGGCTACACCTTC; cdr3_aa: CASSRGSYYGYTF
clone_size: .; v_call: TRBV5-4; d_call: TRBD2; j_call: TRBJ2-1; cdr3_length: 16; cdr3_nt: TGTGCCAGCAGCTACCGACTAGCGGGAAACCCCAATGAGCAGTTCTTC; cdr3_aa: CASSYRLAGNPNEQFF
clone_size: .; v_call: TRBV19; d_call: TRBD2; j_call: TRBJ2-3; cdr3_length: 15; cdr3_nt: TGTGCCAGTAGTATAGCCCGCGGGGGGCGAGATACGCAGTATTTT; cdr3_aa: CASSIARGGRDTQYF
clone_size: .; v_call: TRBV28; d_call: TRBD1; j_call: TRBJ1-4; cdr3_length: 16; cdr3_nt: TGTGCCAGCAGTCCCCGACAGGGTTTTACTGGCGGAAAACTGTTTTTT; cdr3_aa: CASSPRQGFTGGKLFF
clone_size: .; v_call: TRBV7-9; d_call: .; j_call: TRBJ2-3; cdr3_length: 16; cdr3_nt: TGTGCCAGCAGCCGTGCGACAGGTGGGAGCACAGATACGCAGTATTTT; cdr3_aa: CASSRATGGSTDTQYF
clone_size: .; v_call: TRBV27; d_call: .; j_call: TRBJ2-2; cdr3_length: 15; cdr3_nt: TGTGCCAGCAGTTTATACAGTAAAAACACCGGGGAGCTGTTTTTT; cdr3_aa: CASSLYSKNTGELFF
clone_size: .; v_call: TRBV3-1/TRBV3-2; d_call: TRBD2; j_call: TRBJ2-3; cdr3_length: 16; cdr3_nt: TGTGCCAGCAGCCAAGAAGCGGGACCCGCCACAGATACGCAGTATTTT; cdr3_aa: CASSQEAGPATDTQYF
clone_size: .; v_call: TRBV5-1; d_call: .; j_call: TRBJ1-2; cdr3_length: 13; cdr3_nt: TGCGCCAGCAGCGGACTTAACAACTATGGCTACACCTTC; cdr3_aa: CASSGLNNYGYTF
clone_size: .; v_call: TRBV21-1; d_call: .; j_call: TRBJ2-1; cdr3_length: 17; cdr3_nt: TGTGCCAGCAGCAAAGTTGGAACTAGCGGGAACTACAATGAGCAGTTCTTC; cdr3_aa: CASSKVGTSGNYNEQFF
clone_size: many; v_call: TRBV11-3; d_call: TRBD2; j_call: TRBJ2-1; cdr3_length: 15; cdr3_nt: TGTGCCAGCAGCTTAGTCCCTAGCGGTGGGAGTGAGCAGTTCTTC; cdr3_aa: CASSLVPSGGSEQFF
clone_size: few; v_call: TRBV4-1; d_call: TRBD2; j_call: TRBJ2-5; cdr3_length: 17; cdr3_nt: TGCGCCAGCAGCCAAGATATCCAGCGGGGGGGCAGAGAGACCCAGTACTTC; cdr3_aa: CASSQDIQRGGRETQYF
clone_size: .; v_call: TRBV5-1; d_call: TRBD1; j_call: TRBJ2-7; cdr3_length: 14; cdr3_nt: TGCGCCAGCAGCCCCATGGACAGGCTGCATGAGCAGTACTTC; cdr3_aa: CASSPMDRLHEQYF
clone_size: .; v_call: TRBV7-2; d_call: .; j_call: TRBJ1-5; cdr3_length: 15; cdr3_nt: TGTGCCAGCAGCACCGACGGACAGCAAAATCAGCCCCAGCATTTT; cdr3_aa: CASSTDGQQNQPQHF
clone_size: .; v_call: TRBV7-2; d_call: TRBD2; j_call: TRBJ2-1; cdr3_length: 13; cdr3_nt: TGTGCCAGCAGCTTGGGACTAGCGGCCAAACAGTTCTTC; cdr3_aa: CASSLGLAAKQFF
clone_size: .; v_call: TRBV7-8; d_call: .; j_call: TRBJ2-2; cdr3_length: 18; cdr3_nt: TGTGCCAGCAGCTTAAGGTCGGGGGGCCCTCTGGGCACCGGGGAGCTGTTTTTT; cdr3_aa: CASSLRSGGPLGTGELFF
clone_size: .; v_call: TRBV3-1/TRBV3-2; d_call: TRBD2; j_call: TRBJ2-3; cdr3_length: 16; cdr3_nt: TGTGCCAGCAGCCCAAAGGGGAGCGGGAGCAGGGATACGCAGTATTTT; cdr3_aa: CASSPKGSGSRDTQYF
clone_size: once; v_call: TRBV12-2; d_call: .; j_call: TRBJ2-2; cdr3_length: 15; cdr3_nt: TGTGCAAGTCGCTTAGTCTCCAGGGGGACCGGGGAGCTGTTTTTT; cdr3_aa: CASRLVSRGTGELFF
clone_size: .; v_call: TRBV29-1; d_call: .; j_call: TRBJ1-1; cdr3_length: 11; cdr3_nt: TGCAGCGTTGTAACGGGCACTGAAGCTTTCTTT; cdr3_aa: CSVVTGTEAFF
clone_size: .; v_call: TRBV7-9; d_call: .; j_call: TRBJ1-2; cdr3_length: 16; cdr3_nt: TGTGCCAGCAGCTTAGGAGCGGGCAGGGAAGCGTATGGCTACACCTTC; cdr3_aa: CASSLGAGREAYGYTF
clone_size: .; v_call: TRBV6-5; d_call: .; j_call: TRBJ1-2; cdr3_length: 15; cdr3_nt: TGTGCCAGCAGTTACTCGAGGGCCCTCGGCTATGGCTACACCTTC; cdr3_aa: CASSYSRALGYGYTF
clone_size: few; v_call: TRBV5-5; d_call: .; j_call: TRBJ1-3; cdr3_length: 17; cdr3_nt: TGTGCCAGCACCCATTTCACAGGGCGAATGCCTGGAAACACCATATATTTT; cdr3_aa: CASTHFTGRMPGNTIYF
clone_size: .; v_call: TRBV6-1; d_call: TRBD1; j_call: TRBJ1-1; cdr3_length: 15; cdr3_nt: TGTGCCAGCAGTGAAACCAGGACAGGGGGGACTGAAGCTTTCTTT; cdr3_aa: CASSETRTGGTEAFF
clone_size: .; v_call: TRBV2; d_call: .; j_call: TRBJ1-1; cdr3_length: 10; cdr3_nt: TGTGCCAGCAGTGCCCGTGAAGCTTTCTTT; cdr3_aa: CASSAREAFF
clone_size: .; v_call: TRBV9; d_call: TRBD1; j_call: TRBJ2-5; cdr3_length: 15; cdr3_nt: TGTGCCAGCAGCGTAGCCAGGGGGCGGGGAGAGACCCAGTACTTC; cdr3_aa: CASSVARGRGETQYF
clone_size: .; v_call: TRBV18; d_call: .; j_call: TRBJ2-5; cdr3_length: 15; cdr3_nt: TGTGCCAGCTCACCACCGCGGACTGTCCAAGAGACCCAGTACTTC; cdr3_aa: CASSPPRTVQETQYF
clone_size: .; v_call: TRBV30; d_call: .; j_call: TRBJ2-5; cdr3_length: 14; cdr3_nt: TGTGCCTGGGGGGGCCCGGAACGGGTAGAGACCCAGTACTTC; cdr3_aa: CAWGGPERVETQYF
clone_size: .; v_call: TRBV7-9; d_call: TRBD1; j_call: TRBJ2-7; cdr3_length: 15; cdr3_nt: TGTGCCAGCAGCTCGTCGACAGGGGTGGCGTACGAGCAGTACTTC; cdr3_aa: CASSSSTGVAYEQYF
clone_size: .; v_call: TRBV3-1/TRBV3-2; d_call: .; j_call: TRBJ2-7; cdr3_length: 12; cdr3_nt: TGTGCCACCAGCCAGACTGGTTACGAGCAGTACTTC; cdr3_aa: CATSQTGYEQYF
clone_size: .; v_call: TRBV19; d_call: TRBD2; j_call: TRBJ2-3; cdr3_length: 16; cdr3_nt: TGTGCCAGTAGCCACCTCCCGGGGGGGCCCACAGATACGCAGTATTTT; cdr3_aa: CASSHLPGGPTDTQYF
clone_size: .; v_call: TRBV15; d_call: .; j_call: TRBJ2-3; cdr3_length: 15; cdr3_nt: TGTGCCACCAGCAGAGACAGGGGTAGCACAGATACGCAGTATTTT; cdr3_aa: CATSRDRGSTDTQYF
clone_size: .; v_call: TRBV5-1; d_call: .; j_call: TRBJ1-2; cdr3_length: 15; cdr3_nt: TGCGCCAGCAGCTTCCAGGGCCCAACAATGGGTGGCTACACCTTC; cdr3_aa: CASSFQGPTMGGYTF
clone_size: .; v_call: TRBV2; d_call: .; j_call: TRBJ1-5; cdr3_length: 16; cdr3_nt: TGTGCCAGCAGTGAAGGAGGCAGGGGTTCGAACCAGCCCCAGCATTTT; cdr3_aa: CASSEGGRGSNQPQHF